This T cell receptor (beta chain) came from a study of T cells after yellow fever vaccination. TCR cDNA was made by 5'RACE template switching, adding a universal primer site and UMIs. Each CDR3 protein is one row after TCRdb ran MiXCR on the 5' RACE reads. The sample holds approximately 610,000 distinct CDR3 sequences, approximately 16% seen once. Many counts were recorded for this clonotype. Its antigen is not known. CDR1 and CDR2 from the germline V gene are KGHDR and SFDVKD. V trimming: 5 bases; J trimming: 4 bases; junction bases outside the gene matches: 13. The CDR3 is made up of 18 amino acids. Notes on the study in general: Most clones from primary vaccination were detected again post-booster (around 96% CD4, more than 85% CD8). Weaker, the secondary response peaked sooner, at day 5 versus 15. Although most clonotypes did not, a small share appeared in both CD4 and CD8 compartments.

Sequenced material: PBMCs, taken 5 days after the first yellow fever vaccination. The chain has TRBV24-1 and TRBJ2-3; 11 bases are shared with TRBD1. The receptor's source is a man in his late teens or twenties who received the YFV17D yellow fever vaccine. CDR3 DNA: TGTGCCACCAGTGTCGCAGACGGACAGGGGGCTGAGTCAGATACGCAGTATTTT. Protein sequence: CATSVADGQGAESDTQYF.